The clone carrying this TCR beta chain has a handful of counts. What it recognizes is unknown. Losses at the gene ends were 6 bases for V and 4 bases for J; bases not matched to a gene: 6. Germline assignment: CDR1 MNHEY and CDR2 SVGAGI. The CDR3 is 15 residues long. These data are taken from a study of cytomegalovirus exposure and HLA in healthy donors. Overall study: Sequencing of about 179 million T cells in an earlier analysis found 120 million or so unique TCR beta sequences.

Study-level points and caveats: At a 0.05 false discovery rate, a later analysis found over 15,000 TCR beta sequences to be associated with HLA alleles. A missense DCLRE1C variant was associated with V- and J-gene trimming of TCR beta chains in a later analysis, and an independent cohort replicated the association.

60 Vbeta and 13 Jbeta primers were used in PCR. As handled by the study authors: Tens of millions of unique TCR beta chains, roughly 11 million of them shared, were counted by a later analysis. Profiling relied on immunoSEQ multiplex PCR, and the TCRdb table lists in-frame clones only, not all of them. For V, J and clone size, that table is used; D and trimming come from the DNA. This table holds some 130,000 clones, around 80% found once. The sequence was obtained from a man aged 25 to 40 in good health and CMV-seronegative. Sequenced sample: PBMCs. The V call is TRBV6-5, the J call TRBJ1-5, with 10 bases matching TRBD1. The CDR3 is CASSLQGQGNQPQHF. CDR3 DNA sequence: TGTGCCAGCAGCCTCCAGGGACAGGGGAATCAGCCCCAGCATTTT.